This paragraph reports one T cell receptor (beta chain). This entry belongs to a study of blood T cell repertoires in COVID-19. Study details: The cDNA or gDNA used as material had been derived from T cells, B-cell-depleted T cells, or PBMCs.

CDR3 length: 14 amino acids. With 4 bases removed from V and 6 bases from J, the gap between germline ends came to 15 bases. Germline CDR1 reads LGHDT; CDR2 reads YNNKEL (reference sequence). Authors' processing steps: Counts of nucleated cells, estimated from reference gene primer amplification, were obtained. TCRdb's copy holds only in-frame clones and misses some; the assay was immunoSEQ multiplex PCR. V and J calls and clone size follow that table, whereas D and trimming were derived from the DNA. The sample yields around 44,000 clones, around 80% seen once. The TCR comes from a man aged 40-50 years with active or convalescent COVID-19. The sample was peripheral blood. The rearrangement links TRBV3-1 (or the pseudogene TRBV3-2) to TRBJ1-1, with D hard to call. The CDR3 DNA sequence: TGTGCCAGCAGCCCCCATGACCGCAGCGCTGAAGCTTTCTTT. Amino acids: CASSPHDRSAEAFF.